This T cell receptor beta chain is from a study of blood T cells in healthy people across ages. A second PCR, run for about 7 to 12 cycles, used a sample-barcoded 5' primer plus a J-beta primer mix. TCRdb used MiXCR to reprocess the 5' RACE reads, holding one entry per CDR3 protein. Of some 880,000 distinct CDR3 sequences in the sample, about 37% are singletons; the top ten hold 10% to 15%. A remark on this clonotype: This clone may be a read error of a much larger clone one base away.

Germline V gives CDR1 SEHNR, CDR2 FQNEAQ (reference sequence). CDR3 size: 14 residues. Trimming cost V 5 bases and J 6 bases, with 14 bases left between them. V is TRBV7-9 and J is TRBJ2-1; tentatively, D is TRBD1 (6 bases). The sequencing sample was made of blood. This receptor was identified in a man aged 18-30 years in good health. CDR3 sequence: CASSVRTERNEQFF. In nucleotides, the CDR3 is TGTGCCAGCAGCGTGAGGACAGAGCGCAATGAGCAGTTCTTC.